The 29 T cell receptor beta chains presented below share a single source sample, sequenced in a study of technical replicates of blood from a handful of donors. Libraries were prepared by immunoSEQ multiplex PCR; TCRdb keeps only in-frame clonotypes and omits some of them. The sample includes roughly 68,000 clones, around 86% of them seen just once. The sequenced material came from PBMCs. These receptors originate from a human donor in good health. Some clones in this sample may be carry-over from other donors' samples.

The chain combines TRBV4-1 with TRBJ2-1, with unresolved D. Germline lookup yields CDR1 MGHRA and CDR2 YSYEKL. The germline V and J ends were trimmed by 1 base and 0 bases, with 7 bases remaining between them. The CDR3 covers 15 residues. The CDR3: CASSQVASSYNEQFF. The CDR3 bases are TGCGCCAGCAGCCAAGTAGCAAGCTCCTACAATGAGCAGTTCTTC.

The CDR3 DNA reads TGTGCCAGCAGCGAGATGATTAGCGGACGCACAGATACGCAGTATTTT. Translated, it gives CASSEMISGRTDTQYF. V usage is TRBV7-8 and J usage is TRBJ2-3, with TRBD2 as a possible D gene (6 bases). Germline CDR1 is SGHVS and CDR2 is FQNEAQ. The CDR3 is made up of 16 amino acids. V lost 5 bases, J lost 1 base, and 16 bases lay in between.

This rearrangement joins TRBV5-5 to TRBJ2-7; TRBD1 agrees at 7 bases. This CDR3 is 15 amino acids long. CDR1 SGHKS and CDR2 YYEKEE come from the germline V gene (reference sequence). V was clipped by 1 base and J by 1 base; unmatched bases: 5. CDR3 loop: CASSLTPGQSYEQYF. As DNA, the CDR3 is TGTGCCAGCAGCTTGACACCGGGACAGTCCTACGAGCAGTACTTC.

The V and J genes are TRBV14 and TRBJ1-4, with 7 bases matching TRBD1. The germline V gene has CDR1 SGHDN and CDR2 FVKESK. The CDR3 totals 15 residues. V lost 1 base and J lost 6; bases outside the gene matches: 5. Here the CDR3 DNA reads TGTGCCAGCAGCCAAGCAAGGGGGCGATATGAAAAACTGTTTTTT. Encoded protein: CASSQARGRYEKLFF.

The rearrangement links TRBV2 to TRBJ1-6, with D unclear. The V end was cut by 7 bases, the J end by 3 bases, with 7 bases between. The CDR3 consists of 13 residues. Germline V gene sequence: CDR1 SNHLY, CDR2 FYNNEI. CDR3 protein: CASTGDYNSPLHF. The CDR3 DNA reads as TGTGCCAGCACGGGAGACTATAATTCACCCCTCCACTTT.

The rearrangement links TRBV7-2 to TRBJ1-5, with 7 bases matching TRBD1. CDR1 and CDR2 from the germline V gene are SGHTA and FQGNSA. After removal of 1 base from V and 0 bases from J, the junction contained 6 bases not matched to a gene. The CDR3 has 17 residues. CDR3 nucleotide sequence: TGTGCCAGCAGCTTAGGAACAGGGGCTTATAGCAATCAGCCCCAGCATTTT. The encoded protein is CASSLGTGAYSNQPQHF.

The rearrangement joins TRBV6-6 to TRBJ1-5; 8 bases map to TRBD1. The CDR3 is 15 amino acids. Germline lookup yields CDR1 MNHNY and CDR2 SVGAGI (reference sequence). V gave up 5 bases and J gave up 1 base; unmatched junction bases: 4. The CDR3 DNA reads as TGTGCCAGCAGTGGACAGGGTGGCAGCAATCAGCCCCAGCATTTT. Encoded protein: CASSGQGGSNQPQHF.

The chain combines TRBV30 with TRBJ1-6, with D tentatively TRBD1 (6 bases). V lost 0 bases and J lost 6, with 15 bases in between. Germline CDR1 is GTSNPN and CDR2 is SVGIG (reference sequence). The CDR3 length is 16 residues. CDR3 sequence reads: CAWSVTGGAGNSPLHF. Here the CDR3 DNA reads TGTGCCTGGAGTGTGACGGGGGGCGCGGGTAATTCACCCCTCCACTTT.

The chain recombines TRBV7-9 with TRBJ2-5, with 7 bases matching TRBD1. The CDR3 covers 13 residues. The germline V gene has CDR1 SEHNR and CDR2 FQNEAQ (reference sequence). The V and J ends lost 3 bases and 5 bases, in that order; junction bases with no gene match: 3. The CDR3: CASSFYRGETQYF. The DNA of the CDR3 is TGTGCCAGCAGCTTTTACAGGGGCGAGACCCAGTACTTC.

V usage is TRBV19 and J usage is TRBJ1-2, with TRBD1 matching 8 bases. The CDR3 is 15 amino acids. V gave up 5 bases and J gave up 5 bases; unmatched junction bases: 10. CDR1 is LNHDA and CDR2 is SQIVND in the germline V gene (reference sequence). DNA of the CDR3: TGTGCCAGTAGTGCCCGGGGCAGGGGGCTTTATGGCTACACCTTC. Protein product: CASSARGRGLYGYTF. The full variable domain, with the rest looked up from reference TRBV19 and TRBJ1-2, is DGGITQSPKYLFRKEGQNVTLSCEQNLNHDAMYWYRQDPGQGLRLIYYSQIVNDFQKGDIAEGYSVSREKKESFPLTVTSAQKNPTAFYLCASSARGRGLYGYTFGSGTRLTVV.

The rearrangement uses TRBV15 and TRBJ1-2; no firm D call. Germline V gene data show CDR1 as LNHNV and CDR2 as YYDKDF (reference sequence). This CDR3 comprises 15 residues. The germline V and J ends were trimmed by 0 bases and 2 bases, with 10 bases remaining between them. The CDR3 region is CATSRDVGGNYGYTF. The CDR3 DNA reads TGTGCCACCAGCAGAGATGTAGGAGGAAACTATGGCTACACCTTC.

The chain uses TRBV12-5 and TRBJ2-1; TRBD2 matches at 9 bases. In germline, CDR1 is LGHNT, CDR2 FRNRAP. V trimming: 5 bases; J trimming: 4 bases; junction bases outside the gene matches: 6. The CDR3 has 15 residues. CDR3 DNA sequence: TGTGCTAGTGGTCTTAGCGGGGGCCTTTACAATGAGCAGTTCTTC. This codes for CASGLSGGLYNEQFF. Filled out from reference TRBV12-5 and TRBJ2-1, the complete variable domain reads DARVTQTPRHKVTEMGQEVTMRCQPILGHNTVFWYRQTMMQGLELLAYFRNRAPLDDSGMPKDRFSAEMPDATLATLKIQPSEPRDSAVYFCASGLSGGLYNEQFFGPGTRLTVL.

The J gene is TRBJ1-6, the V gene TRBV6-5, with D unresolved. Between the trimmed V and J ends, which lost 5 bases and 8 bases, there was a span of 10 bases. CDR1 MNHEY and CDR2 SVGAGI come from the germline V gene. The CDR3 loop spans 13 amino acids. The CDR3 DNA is TGTGCCAGCAGTCCCCGGAGGGATTCACCCCTCCACTTT. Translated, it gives CASSPRRDSPLHF.

CDR3 loop: CASSQDQVVGARGNTIYF. The DNA for the CDR3 is TGCGCCAGCAGCCAAGATCAGGTTGTGGGGGCGAGGGGAAACACCATATATTTT. The genes are TRBV4-3 and TRBJ1-3; TRBD1 might be the D (6 bases). This CDR3 contains 18 residues. The germline V gene has CDR1 LGHNA and CDR2 YSLEER. Between the trimmed V and J ends, which lost 0 bases and 4 bases, there was a span of 19 bases.

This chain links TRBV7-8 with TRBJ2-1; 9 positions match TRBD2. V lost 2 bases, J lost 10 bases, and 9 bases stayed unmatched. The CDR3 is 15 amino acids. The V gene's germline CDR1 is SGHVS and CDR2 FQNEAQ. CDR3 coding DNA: TGTGCCAGCAGCTTACGCCCAGTGACTAGCGGCGAGCAGTTCTTC. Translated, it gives CASSLRPVTSGEQFF.

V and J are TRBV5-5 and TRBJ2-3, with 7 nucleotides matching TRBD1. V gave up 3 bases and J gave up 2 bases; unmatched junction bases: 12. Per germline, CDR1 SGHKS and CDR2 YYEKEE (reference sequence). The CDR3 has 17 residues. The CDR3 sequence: CASSSRPDRVLTDTQYF. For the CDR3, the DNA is TGTGCCAGCAGCTCCCGGCCCGACAGGGTACTCACAGATACGCAGTATTTT.

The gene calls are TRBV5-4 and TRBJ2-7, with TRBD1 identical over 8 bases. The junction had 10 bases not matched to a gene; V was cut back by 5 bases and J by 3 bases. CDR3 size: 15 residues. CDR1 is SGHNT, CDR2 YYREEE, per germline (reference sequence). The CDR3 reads CASSYTDRDGYEQYF. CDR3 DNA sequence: TGTGCCAGCAGTTATACGGACAGGGATGGCTACGAGCAGTACTTC.

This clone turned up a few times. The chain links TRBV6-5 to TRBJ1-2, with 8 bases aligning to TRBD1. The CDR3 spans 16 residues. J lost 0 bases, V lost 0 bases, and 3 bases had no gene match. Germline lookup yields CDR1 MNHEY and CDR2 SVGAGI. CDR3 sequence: CASSYSKTGANYGYTF. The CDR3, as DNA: TGTGCCAGCAGTTACTCGAAGACAGGGGCTAACTATGGCTACACCTTC.

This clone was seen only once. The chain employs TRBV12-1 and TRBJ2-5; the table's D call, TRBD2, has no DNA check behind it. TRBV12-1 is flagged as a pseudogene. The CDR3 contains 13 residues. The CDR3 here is CASSCGGQETQYF. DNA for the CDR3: TGTGCCAGCAGCTGCGGGGGCCAAGAGACCCAGTACTTC.

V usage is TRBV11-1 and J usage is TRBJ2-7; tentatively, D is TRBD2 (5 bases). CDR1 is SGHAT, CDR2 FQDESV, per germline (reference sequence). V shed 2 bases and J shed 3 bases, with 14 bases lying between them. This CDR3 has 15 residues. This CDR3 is CASSLNEGSSYEQYF. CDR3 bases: TGTGCCAGCAGCTTAAACGAGGGCTCGAGCTACGAGCAGTACTTC.

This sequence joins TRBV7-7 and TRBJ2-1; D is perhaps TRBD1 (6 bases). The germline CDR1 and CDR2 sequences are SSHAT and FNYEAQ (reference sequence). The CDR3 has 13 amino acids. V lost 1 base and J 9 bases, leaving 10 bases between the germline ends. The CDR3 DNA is TGTGCCAGCAGCTTAGGAGGGGGTACTGAGCAGTTCTTC. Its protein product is CASSLGGGTEQFF.

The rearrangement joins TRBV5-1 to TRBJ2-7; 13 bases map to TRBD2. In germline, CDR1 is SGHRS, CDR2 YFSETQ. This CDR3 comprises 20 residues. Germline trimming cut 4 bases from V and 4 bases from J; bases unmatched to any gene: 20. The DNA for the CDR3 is TGCGCCAGCAGCCCAGGGGGAAAGTTCCCGGGACTAGCGGGGATGTACGAGCAGTACTTC. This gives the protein CASSPGGKFPGLAGMYEQYF.

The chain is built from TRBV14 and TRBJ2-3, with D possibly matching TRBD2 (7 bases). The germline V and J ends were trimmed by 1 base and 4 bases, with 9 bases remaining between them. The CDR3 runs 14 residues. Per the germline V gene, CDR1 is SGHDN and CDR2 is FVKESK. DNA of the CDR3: TGTGCCAGCAGCCAAGCCGGGGGGCCAGATACGCAGTATTTT. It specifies CASSQAGGPDTQYF. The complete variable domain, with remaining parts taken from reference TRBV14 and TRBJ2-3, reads EAGVTQFPSHSVIEKGQTVTLRCDPISGHDNLYWYRRVMGKEIKFLLHFVKESKQDESGMPNNRFLAERTGGTYSTLKVQPAELEDSGVYFCASSQAGGPDTQYFGPGTRLTVL.

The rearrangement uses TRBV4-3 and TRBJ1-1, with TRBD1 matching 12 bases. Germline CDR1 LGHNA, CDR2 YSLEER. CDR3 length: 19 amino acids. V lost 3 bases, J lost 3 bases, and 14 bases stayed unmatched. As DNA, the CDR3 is TGCGCCAGCAGCCATCACCGATGGGACAGGGGGCACCGGGACACTGAAGCTTTCTTT. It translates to CASSHHRWDRGHRDTEAFF.

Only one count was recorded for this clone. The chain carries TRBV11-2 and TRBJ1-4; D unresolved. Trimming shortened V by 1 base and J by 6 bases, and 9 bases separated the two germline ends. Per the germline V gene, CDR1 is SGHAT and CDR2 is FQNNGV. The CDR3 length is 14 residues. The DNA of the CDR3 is TGTGCCAGCAGCTTAGTTCGGGAGTATGAAAAACTGTTTTTT. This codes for CASSLVREYEKLFF.

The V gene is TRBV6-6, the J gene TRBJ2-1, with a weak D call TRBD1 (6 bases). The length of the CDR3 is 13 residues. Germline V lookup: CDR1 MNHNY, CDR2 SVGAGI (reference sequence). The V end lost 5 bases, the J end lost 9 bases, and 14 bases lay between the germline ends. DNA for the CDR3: TGTGCCAGCAGTCTCCCGCGCAGGGGTGAGCAGTTCTTC. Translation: CASSLPRRGEQFF.

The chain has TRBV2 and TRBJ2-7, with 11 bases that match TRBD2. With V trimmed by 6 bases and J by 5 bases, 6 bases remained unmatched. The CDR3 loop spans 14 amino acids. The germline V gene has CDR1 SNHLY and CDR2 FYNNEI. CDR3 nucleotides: TGTGCCAGCAGGTTTAGCGGGGGGGCCAACGAGCAGTACTTC. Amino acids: CASRFSGGANEQYF.

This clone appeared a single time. The CDR3 coding sequence is TGTGCCAGCAGTGACCATAAGACAGGGAACTACGACGAGCAGTACTTC. Encoded protein: CASSDHKTGNYDEQYF. This chain connects TRBV25-1 to TRBJ2-7, with 7 bases identical to TRBD1. J was trimmed by 5 bases and V by 3 bases; bases with no gene match: 13. Per germline, CDR1 MGHDK and CDR2 SYGVNS. The CDR3 has 16 residues.

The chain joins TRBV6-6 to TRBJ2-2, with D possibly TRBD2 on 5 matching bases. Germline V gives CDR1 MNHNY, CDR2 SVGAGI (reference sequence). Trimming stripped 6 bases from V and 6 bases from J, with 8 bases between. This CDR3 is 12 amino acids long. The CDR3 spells CASSHGAGELFF. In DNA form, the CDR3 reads TGTGCCAGCAGCCACGGGGCCGGGGAGCTGTTTTTT.